The source of this T cell receptor (beta chain) is a study of human CD8 memory T cell subsets. For this clonotype: Its antigen remains unidentified.

By negative magnetic separation, total CD8+ T cells were enriched. The authors obtained RNA from duplicate vials, each holding around 150,000 sorted CD8+ T cells, for every subset. Libraries of TCR beta chains were produced by 5' RACE (UMI-labeled). TCRdb reanalyzed the 5' RACE reads, giving one entry per CDR3 protein sequence and no DNA. The specimen's table records about 20,000 distinct CDR3 sequences. General study points: Measured by normalized Shannon-Wiener diversity, stem-like memory and precursor exhausted T cells were similarly high in diversity, which was not the case for effector memory cells. In this study, sequencing was restricted to T cell receptor beta chains only.

Sequenced input: CD8+ T cells from PBMCs. This clonotype was sampled from a human donor in good health.

CDR3 region: CSAREDLSSYNEQFF. This chain joins TRBV29-1 and TRBJ2-1; TCRdb lists TRBD1, though no DNA is available to test this call. Germline CDR1 is SQVTM and CDR2 is ANQGSEA. The CDR3 totals 15 residues.